The entry below describes one T cell receptor beta chain. The antigen is not known. The record originates from a study of STAT3 mutations in large granular lymphocyte leukemia. Overall study context: Roughly 40% of treated T-LGLL patients showed hematologic response to immunosuppression. Findings of the study overall: In T-cell large granular lymphocyte leukemia, about half of patients showed multiple immunodominant subclonotypes. In 6 of 18 patients, new TCR clonotypes emerged after therapy.

Each sample's TCRbeta library yielded on average around 41,000 productive templates. Produced via immunoSEQ multiplex PCR; TCRdb's table is partial and in-frame only. Among approximately 5,000 clones listed, under 85% were seen once. Germline-derived CDR1 and CDR2 are SGHDN and FVKESK. This CDR3 is 13 amino acids long. V was cut by 1 base and J by 5 bases, with 8 bases left in between. This chain joins TRBV14 and TRBJ1-1; D uncertain. Sequencing was carried out using peripheral blood mononuclear cells. The TCR comes from a man between 35 and 55 years old with T-cell large granular lymphocyte leukemia. Some clones in this sample may be carry-over from other donors' samples. CDR3 sequence (DNA): TGTGCCAGCAGCCAAGGGGTAAGGACTGAAGCTTTCTTT. Translation: CASSQGVRTEAFF.